Here is one T cell receptor (beta chain) with its context. It has no known antigen specificity. Per-base quality was not reported, and no clone a single base away is much larger than it. Spanning cysteine to phenylalanine, the CDR3 consists of 15 amino acids. Only the CDR3 portion is preserved as DNA: 45 bases, with reading frame beginning at the first base. Deletion took 0 bases off V and 5 bases off J, with a span of 9 bases between the germline ends. From a lookup of the germline V gene, CDR1 and CDR2 are SGDLS and YYNGEE. This sample is drawn from a study of T cells after posttransplantation cyclophosphamide (TCRdb year 2016). Background for the entire study: The study tracked T cell repertoire reconstitution by TRB sequencing after myeloablative bone marrow transplantation using posttransplantation cyclophosphamide as GVHD prophylaxis. Antigen receptor sequencing was done on samples from 35 to 45 PTCy-treated patients and from over 15 related bone marrow donors of those patients. Public TRB sequences were checked against a database of over 3,000 sequences associated with responses to pathogens, tumor antigens, self-antigens and alloantigens. Blood from every one of the 30 or so PTCy patients who had 1-year posttransplant specimens underwent TRB sequencing. Because TRA and TRB clonality were tightly correlated in nine or ten samples, subsequent TCR analyses were focused on TRB only. Up to about 3 additional blood samples from 2 to 5.2 years after transplant were also TRB-sequenced in 3 patients, as was pretransplant blood from several patients.

On the day of marrow donation, related bone marrow donors gave peripheral blood samples. Mononuclear cells from peripheral blood and bone marrow were separated by Ficoll-Hypaque density centrifugation and then cryopreserved. The study at large found these results: At 1-2 months, donor-recipient similarity was low but rose over the first year, and the later blood repertoires were often dominated by donor CD8+ memory clones. The TRB repertoires of T cells infiltrating skin or GI tract showed only limited overlap with the TRB repertoires of T cells in blood. Across around 40 patients, TRB clonality was highly associated with recipient CMV seropositivity and CMV reactivation, and diversity in PTCy patients was similar to diversity in CNI/methotrexate controls.

TRB sequencing was run on genomic DNA with either the immunoSEQ assay at survey resolution or the hsTCRB kit. On the authors' methods: The immunoSEQ software handled initial read processing, and the LymphoSeq R package was used for repertoire analyses. Clonality was computed as 1 minus normalized Shannon entropy; Gini coefficient was also calculated for each TRB dataset. To infer phenotypes in unsorted samples, TRB sequences from sorted subsets of the recipient or donor were mapped onto unsorted samples from the same recipient. TCRdb took over this immuneACCESS table, retaining in-frame rearrangements with V and J assigned. Such tables are incomplete; in checked studies, under half of the missing clones stem from an unresolved V gene, and the remainder is unexplained. For V, J and clone size, that table is used; D and trimming come from the DNA. The sample table contains around 30,000 clones; only one count was recorded for 70% to 90% of them. In total, the top ten clones hold around 3.5% of the sample.

Recombination connected TRBV9 to TRBJ1-6; the best D guess is TRBD1, with 5 bases matching. Sequencing was carried out using PBMCs. The TCR originated in a man aged 50-59 years. The sequence in DNA is TGTGCCAGCAGCGTAGAGGGACTAAATAATTCACCCCTCCACTTT. Its product reads: CASSVEGLNNSPLHF.